This is a list of T cell receptor beta chains from one sample in a study of shared clonotypes between healthy human individuals. Assay used: immunoSEQ multiplex PCR; TCRdb lists only in-frame clones, some missing. Counted here are millions of clones, approximately 94% occurring once; the ten biggest clones make up roughly 0.13%. The sample consisted of naive CD4+ T cells sorted from blood. These receptors all come from a man aged 18 to 29 in good health. CDR3s include the opening cysteine and the closing phenylalanine or tryptophan. The D gene is left open where the match is weak. Size is stated for part of the rows, as once, few or many counts, or as a class when the clone is expanded.

D gene: -
V gene: TRBV13
CDR3 length: 15
J gene: TRBJ1-6
clone size: -
CDR3 DNA: TGTGCCACAACGACGGGAACCACGTATAATTCACCCCTCCACTTT
CDR3 protein: CATTTGTTYNSPLHF

D gene: -
V gene: TRBV18
CDR3 length: 17
J gene: TRBJ1-3
clone size: -
CDR3 DNA: TGTGCCAGCTCACCACTCCGAGCCAGGGACTCTGGAAACACCATATATTTT
CDR3 protein: CASSPLRARDSGNTIYF

D gene: -
V gene: TRBV7-6
CDR3 length: 16
J gene: TRBJ1-6
clone size: -
CDR3 DNA: TGTGCCAGCAGCCTGGGACCGTCTCCCTATAATTCACCCCTCCACTTT
CDR3 protein: CASSLGPSPYNSPLHF

D gene: TRBD1
V gene: TRBV28
CDR3 length: 13
J gene: TRBJ1-1
clone size: -
CDR3 DNA: TGTGCCAGCAGCAAGAACAGGGGCACTGAAGCTTTCTTT
CDR3 protein: CASSKNRGTEAFF

D gene: TRBD1
V gene: TRBV9
CDR3 length: 15
J gene: TRBJ2-2
clone size: -
CDR3 DNA: TGTGCCAGCAGCACAGGACAGGCGTACACCGGGGAGCTGTTTTTT
CDR3 protein: CASSTGQAYTGELFF

D gene: TRBD2
V gene: TRBV9
CDR3 length: 15
J gene: TRBJ2-3
clone size: once
CDR3 DNA: TGTGCCAGCAGCGCCGACCTAGCGGGGGGGAGTACGCAGTATTTT
CDR3 protein: CASSADLAGGSTQYF

D gene: -
V gene: TRBV2
CDR3 length: 15
J gene: TRBJ1-3
clone size: -
CDR3 DNA: TGTGCCAGCAGTGAACAGGGAGAAGGTGGAAACACCATATATTTT
CDR3 protein: CASSEQGEGGNTIYF

D gene: -
V gene: TRBV7-2
CDR3 length: 12
J gene: TRBJ2-1
clone size: -
CDR3 DNA: TGTGCCAGCAGCTTGGATCTGGGTGAGCAGTTCTTC
CDR3 protein: CASSLDLGEQFF

D gene: -
V gene: TRBV10-2
CDR3 length: 12
J gene: TRBJ1-3
clone size: -
CDR3 DNA: TGCGCCAGCAGTGAGCAAGGAAACACCATATATTTT
CDR3 protein: CASSEQGNTIYF

D gene: TRBD1
V gene: TRBV30
CDR3 length: 13
J gene: TRBJ2-7
clone size: -
CDR3 DNA: TGTGCCTGGAGTTTGGGACAGACATACGAGCAGTACTTC
CDR3 protein: CAWSLGQTYEQYF

D gene: TRBD1
V gene: TRBV4-1
CDR3 length: 13
J gene: TRBJ2-1
clone size: -
CDR3 DNA: TGCGCCAGCAGCCGGGGACAGGGTTTTCATGGGTTCTTC
CDR3 protein: CASSRGQGFHGFF

D gene: TRBD1
V gene: TRBV7-2
CDR3 length: 14
J gene: TRBJ1-2
clone size: -
CDR3 DNA: TGTGCCAGCAGCTCGGGACAGGGGGCGTATGGCTACACCTTC
CDR3 protein: CASSSGQGAYGYTF

D gene: TRBD2
V gene: TRBV5-1
CDR3 length: 15
J gene: TRBJ2-7
clone size: -
CDR3 DNA: TGCGCCAGCAGCTTGGAGCGGGGGGGCCCCTACGAGCAGTACTTC
CDR3 protein: CASSLERGGPYEQYF

D gene: -
V gene: TRBV9
CDR3 length: 16
J gene: TRBJ2-4
clone size: -
CDR3 DNA: TGTGCCAGCAGCGTAGAAGGCTCTTACGGATTGAACATTCAGTACTTC
CDR3 protein: CASSVEGSYGLNIQYF

D gene: -
V gene: TRBV28
CDR3 length: 14
J gene: TRBJ2-3
clone size: -
CDR3 DNA: TGTGCCAGCAGTCCAGGGGGGGGGTCAGATACGCAGTATTTT
CDR3 protein: CASSPGGGSDTQYF

D gene: -
V gene: TRBV5-4
CDR3 length: 14
J gene: TRBJ2-2
clone size: -
CDR3 DNA: TGTGCCAGCAGCTTCCAGGCCACCACCGGGGAGCTGTTTTTT
CDR3 protein: CASSFQATTGELFF

D gene: -
V gene: TRBV18
CDR3 length: 15
J gene: TRBJ1-1
clone size: once
CDR3 DNA: TGTGCCAGCTCTCCGGGCTCCCGCATGGGGACTGAAGCTTTCTTT
CDR3 protein: CASSPGSRMGTEAFF

D gene: TRBD2
V gene: TRBV5-1
CDR3 length: 18
J gene: TRBJ2-1
clone size: -
CDR3 DNA: TGCGCCAGCAGCGCCGGGACTAGCGGGAGAGGGACCTACAATGAGCAGTTCTTC
CDR3 protein: CASSAGTSGRGTYNEQFF

D gene: -
V gene: TRBV30
CDR3 length: 15
J gene: TRBJ2-2
clone size: -
CDR3 DNA: TGTGCCTGGAGTGCAAAAGCGGGGAACACCGGGGAGCTGTTTTTT
CDR3 protein: CAWSAKAGNTGELFF

D gene: -
V gene: TRBV6-6
CDR3 length: 14
J gene: TRBJ2-2
clone size: -
CDR3 DNA: TGTGCCAGCAGTTACTCGTCCGGGAGCGGGGAGCTGTTTTTT
CDR3 protein: CASSYSSGSGELFF

D gene: TRBD1
V gene: TRBV4-1
CDR3 length: 14
J gene: TRBJ2-7
clone size: -
CDR3 DNA: TGCGCCAGCAGCCAAGGGATTAGGGACAGGGGCAAGTACTTC
CDR3 protein: CASSQGIRDRGKYF

D gene: -
V gene: TRBV7-2
CDR3 length: 18
J gene: TRBJ2-4
clone size: -
CDR3 DNA: TGTGCCAGCAGCCCAGGGGCAGGGACCGAACTAGCCAAAAACATTCAGTACTTC
CDR3 protein: CASSPGAGTELAKNIQYF

D gene: TRBD2
V gene: TRBV2
CDR3 length: 16
J gene: TRBJ2-3
clone size: -
CDR3 DNA: TGTGCCAGCAGTAAACTACTAGCGGGGGCTCGGGATACGCAGTATTTT
CDR3 protein: CASSKLLAGARDTQYF

D gene: -
V gene: TRBV25-1
CDR3 length: 15
J gene: TRBJ2-5
clone size: -
CDR3 DNA: TGTGCCAGCAGTGACATAGATGGGGGCGGGGAGACCCAGTACTTC
CDR3 protein: CASSDIDGGGETQYF

D gene: -
V gene: TRBV18
CDR3 length: 15
J gene: TRBJ2-7
clone size: once
CDR3 DNA: TGTGCCAGCTCACCGACCGGGACACCCTCCTACGAGCAGTACTTC
CDR3 protein: CASSPTGTPSYEQYF